This is a list of T cell receptor beta chains from one sample in a study of T cells in Graves' hyperthyroidism and ophthalmopathy. Via MiXCR, TCRdb re-called the multiplex PCR reads, giving one row per CDR3 protein. Counted here are a few hundred thousand distinct CDR3 sequences, approximately 15% occurring once; the ten biggest clones make up less than 15%. Input material: blood. The receptors stem from a woman between 18 and 29 years old with Graves' hyperthyroidism. Each CDR3 is given with its conserved first and last residue. D genes are given only for firm matches. Clone sizes are given selectively: once, few, many, or a class where the clone is expanded.

j_call | d_call | clone_size | v_call | cdr3_nt | cdr3_aa
TRBJ1-1 | - | - | TRBV10-3 | TGTGCCATCAGTGAGTCAGTACAGGGCTGGACTGAAGCTTTCTTT | CAISESVQGWTEAFF
TRBJ2-1 | TRBD1 | - | TRBV6-1 | TGTGCCAGCATCATAGACAGGGGTGCCTACAATGAGCAGTTCTTC | CASIIDRGAYNEQFF
TRBJ1-2 | - | many | TRBV5-1 | TGCGCCAGCAGCGTCGCAGAAATAAGTAGCTATGGCTACACCTTC | CASSVAEISSYGYTF
TRBJ2-1 | TRBD2 | many | TRBV20-1 | TGCAGTGTCAGGACTAGCGGGGGATCCTACAATGAGCAGTTCTTC | CSVRTSGGSYNEQFF
TRBJ1-1 | - | many | TRBV7-9 | TGTGCCAGCAGCTTAGACGGCAGTTACACTGAAGCTTTCTTT | CASSLDGSYTEAFF
TRBJ2-2 | TRBD2 | few | TRBV4-1 | TGCGCCAGCAGCCAAGTGTCTAGCGGGAGTGGCGGCACCGGGGAGCTGTTTTTT | CASSQVSSGSGGTGELFF
TRBJ1-2 | - | - | TRBV27 | TGTGCCAGCAGCCCCAGGGGACGCGGCTACACCTTC | CASSPRGRGYTF
TRBJ2-7 | TRBD2 | many | TRBV7-2 | TGTGCCAGCAGCTTCCGCGGGGGGCCCTACGAGCAGTACTTC | CASSFRGGPYEQYF
TRBJ2-6 | - | many | TRBV12-3/TRBV12-4 | TGTGCCAGCAGTGGAGGACAGAAAAGTATCTCTGGGGCCAACGTCCTGACTTTC | CASSGGQKSISGANVLTF
TRBJ2-2 | TRBD2 | many | TRBV27 | TGTGCCAGCAGTTTCTTTACCGGGACTAGAGGGAACACCGGGGAGCTGTTTTTT | CASSFFTGTRGNTGELFF
TRBJ2-3 | - | few | TRBV25-1 | TGTGCCAGCAGTGAATACAGAACCGAAGATACGCAGTATTTT | CASSEYRTEDTQYF
TRBJ1-6 | - | - | TRBV28 | TGTGCCAGCAGTTTGGAGCAGCGAGATTCACCCCTCCACTTT | CASSLEQRDSPLHF
TRBJ1-3 | TRBD1 | few | TRBV5-1 | TGCGCCAGCAGCTTGTGGCCCGGACAGGGGGTTTCTGGAAACACCATATATTTT | CASSLWPGQGVSGNTIYF
TRBJ2-4 | - | - | TRBV3-1 | TGTGCCAGCAGCCAAGCTGAGACTAGTAGTATTCTGCTAGCCAAAAACATTCAGTACTTC | CASSQAETSSILLAKNIQYF
TRBJ2-5 | - | few | TRBV20-1 | TGCAGTGCTCTGGTTGCTAGCGCGATCGGGACCCAGTACTTC | CSALVASAIGTQYF
TRBJ1-2 | TRBD1 | many | TRBV6-1 | TGTGCCAGCAGTAGGGACAGGATCTATGGCTACACCTTC | CASSRDRIYGYTF
TRBJ1-3 | - | few | TRBV29-1 | TGCAGCGTTGAAACGGGACGGACCTCTGGAAACACCATATATTTT | CSVETGRTSGNTIYF
TRBJ1-4 | TRBD1 | many | TRBV6-6 | TGTGCCAGCAGTTACTCCATGACAGGGGGCCGAGAAAAACTGTTTTTT | CASSYSMTGGREKLFF
TRBJ2-7 | - | - | TRBV6-1 | TGTGCCAGCAATCGACGACTTGGGGACGAGCAGTACTTC | CASNRRLGDEQYF
TRBJ1-3 | - | many | TRBV3-1 | TGTGCCAGCAGCCAGCCCGGGGGAGCTGGAAACACCATATATTTT | CASSQPGGAGNTIYF
TRBJ2-5 | TRBD1 | many | TRBV3-1 | TGTGCCAGCAGCCTGACCATAGGACAGGTTTTGGAGACCCAGTACTTC | CASSLTIGQVLETQYF
TRBJ2-2 | TRBD2 | many | TRBV24-1 | TGTGCCACCAGTGAGGATCCGGGACTAGCGGGTGTCACCGGGGAGCTGTTTTTT | CATSEDPGLAGVTGELFF
TRBJ2-5 | - | many | TRBV5-6 | TGTGCCAGCAGCCACCGTCAGGGTTTCGAGACCCAGTACTTC | CASSHRQGFETQYF
TRBJ2-5 | - | many | TRBV7-9 | TGTGCCAGCAGCTTATCCGTCGATAAAGAGACCCAGTACTTC | CASSLSVDKETQYF
TRBJ2-7 | TRBD1 | - | TRBV12-3/TRBV12-4 | TGTGCCAGCAGTTTTGGGACAGGGGTCTTATCCTACGAGCAGTACTTC | CASSFGTGVLSYEQYF
TRBJ1-2 | - | many | TRBV12-3/TRBV12-4 | TGTGCCAGCAGTTTCCTTAGGGCACCCTCTAACTATGGCTACACCTTC | CASSFLRAPSNYGYTF
TRBJ2-5 | TRBD2 | few | TRBV5-1 | TGCGCCAGCAGCCCAGGATCGGGGGGAGTAGAGACCCAGTACTTC | CASSPGSGGVETQYF
TRBJ2-2 | - | many | TRBV10-3 | TGTGCCATCAGTGACAGGCAGACCAAGATCACCGGGGAGCTGTTTTTT | CAISDRQTKITGELFF
TRBJ2-5 | TRBD1 | - | TRBV24-1 | TGTGCCACCAGTGACCCCGGGACAGGAGAGACCCAGTACTTC | CATSDPGTGETQYF
TRBJ2-1 | - | many | TRBV12-3/TRBV12-4 | TGTGCCAGCAGTTTAGAGGTGTTCTCCTACAATGAGCAGTTCTTC | CASSLEVFSYNEQFF
TRBJ1-6 | - | few | TRBV6-1 | TGTGCCAGCAGTTTAGACCGCTGGAATTCACCCCTCCACTTT | CASSLDRWNSPLHF
TRBJ1-2 | - | - | TRBV29-1 | TGCAGCGTTGAAAGGCGCGGGGATCATGGAAACACCTTC | CSVERRGDHGNTF
TRBJ1-2 | TRBD1 | many | TRBV19 | TGTGCCAGTAGTGCCCTAAGACAGGGCCACTATGGCTACACCTTC | CASSALRQGHYGYTF
TRBJ1-5 | TRBD1 | many | TRBV2 | TGTGCCAGCAGTCTCACGGGCAGGGGGCTGAGTAGCAATCAGCCCCAGCATTTT | CASSLTGRGLSSNQPQHF
TRBJ2-1 | TRBD2 | - | TRBV19 | TGTGCCAGCACAGGTGGCAGGGGGCGGCAGAGGACTAGCGGGAGTATCAATGAGCAGTTCTTC | CASTGGRGRQRTSGSINEQFF
TRBJ2-1 | TRBD2 | many | TRBV6-1 | TGTGCCAGCAGTGAAGCAAGTCCGGGACTAGCGGGGGTCATAAATGAGCAGTTCTTC | CASSEASPGLAGVINEQFF
TRBJ2-7 | - | - | TRBV10-3 | TGTGCCATCAGTGCTGGGGCATGGTCCTCCTACGAGCAGTACTTC | CAISAGAWSSYEQYF
TRBJ2-7 | - | many | TRBV2 | TGTGCCAGCAGAAGACGAGACCTACCGGAGGAGCAGTACTTC | CASRRRDLPEEQYF
TRBJ1-3 | TRBD1 | once | TRBV20-1 | TGCAGTGGCCGGGGGGACAGGGGAAACGGAAACACCATATATTTT | CSGRGDRGNGNTIYF
TRBJ2-2 | TRBD2 | few | TRBV4-1 | TGCGCCAGCAGCCAAGAGGCCCTAGCGGGGGCCAGAGTAAACACCGGGGAGCTGTTTTTT | CASSQEALAGARVNTGELFF
TRBJ2-7 | TRBD2 | many | TRBV11-2 | TGTGCCAGCAGCTCTAGGCCTGGGACTAGCGGGAGAGGGTACGAGCAGTACTTC | CASSSRPGTSGRGYEQYF